These T cell receptor beta chains were read from a single sample in a study of molecular identifiers for immune sequencing clone quantification. TCRdb passed the PCR reads through MiXCR, listing each CDR3 protein once. This table has a few hundred thousand distinct CDR3 sequences, under 25% appearing once. Sequenced: naive CD8+ T cells from blood, with Jurkat cell RNA spiked in. The receptor source for this set is a human donor in good health. Some libraries in this study had Jurkat cell RNA spiked in. Both conserved end residues are part of each CDR3.

J,V,CDR3
TRBJ2-7,TRBV27,CASSRGARSYEQYF
TRBJ1-1,TRBV24-1,CATSDGGTEAFF
TRBJ1-1,TRBV6-1,CASSELAGGPYGTEAFF
TRBJ2-7,TRBV7-9,CASSADEDRAYEQYF
TRBJ1-2,TRBV2,CASSDRGRTNYGYTF
TRBJ2-3,TRBV28,CASNGRPVADTQYF
TRBJ2-5,TRBV7-9,CASSLIGRAAETQYF
TRBJ2-7,TRBV30,CSTERGYEQYF
TRBJ2-3,TRBV9,CASSVGLATLTDTQYF
TRBJ2-7,TRBV29-1,CSVLGQGFPYEQYF
TRBJ2-3,TRBV10-1,CASSEIRGGYTDTQYF
TRBJ1-1,TRBV27,CASSLSSGNTEAFF
TRBJ1-1,TRBV6-2/TRBV6-3,CASGAGQGAEAFF
TRBJ2-3,TRBV27,CASSLSSGPQYF
TRBJ2-7,TRBV7-3,CASSLGLAPYEHYF
TRBJ2-3,TRBV28,CASSLSGAPTDTQYF
TRBJ1-5,TRBV6-2/TRBV6-3,CASSYSIFRTGRYSNQPQHF
TRBJ1-3,TRBV29-1,CSVDSRNTIYF
TRBJ1-1,TRBV4-1,CASSQGVYTEAFF
TRBJ2-1,TRBV20-1,CSANNEQFF
TRBJ2-1,TRBV12-3/TRBV12-4,CASSLKQSSYNEQFF
TRBJ2-7,TRBV28,CASSSRLDPYEQYF
TRBJ2-1,TRBV7-2,CASSPGTSGNEQFF
TRBJ1-2,TRBV29-1,CSVEGQGAYGYTF